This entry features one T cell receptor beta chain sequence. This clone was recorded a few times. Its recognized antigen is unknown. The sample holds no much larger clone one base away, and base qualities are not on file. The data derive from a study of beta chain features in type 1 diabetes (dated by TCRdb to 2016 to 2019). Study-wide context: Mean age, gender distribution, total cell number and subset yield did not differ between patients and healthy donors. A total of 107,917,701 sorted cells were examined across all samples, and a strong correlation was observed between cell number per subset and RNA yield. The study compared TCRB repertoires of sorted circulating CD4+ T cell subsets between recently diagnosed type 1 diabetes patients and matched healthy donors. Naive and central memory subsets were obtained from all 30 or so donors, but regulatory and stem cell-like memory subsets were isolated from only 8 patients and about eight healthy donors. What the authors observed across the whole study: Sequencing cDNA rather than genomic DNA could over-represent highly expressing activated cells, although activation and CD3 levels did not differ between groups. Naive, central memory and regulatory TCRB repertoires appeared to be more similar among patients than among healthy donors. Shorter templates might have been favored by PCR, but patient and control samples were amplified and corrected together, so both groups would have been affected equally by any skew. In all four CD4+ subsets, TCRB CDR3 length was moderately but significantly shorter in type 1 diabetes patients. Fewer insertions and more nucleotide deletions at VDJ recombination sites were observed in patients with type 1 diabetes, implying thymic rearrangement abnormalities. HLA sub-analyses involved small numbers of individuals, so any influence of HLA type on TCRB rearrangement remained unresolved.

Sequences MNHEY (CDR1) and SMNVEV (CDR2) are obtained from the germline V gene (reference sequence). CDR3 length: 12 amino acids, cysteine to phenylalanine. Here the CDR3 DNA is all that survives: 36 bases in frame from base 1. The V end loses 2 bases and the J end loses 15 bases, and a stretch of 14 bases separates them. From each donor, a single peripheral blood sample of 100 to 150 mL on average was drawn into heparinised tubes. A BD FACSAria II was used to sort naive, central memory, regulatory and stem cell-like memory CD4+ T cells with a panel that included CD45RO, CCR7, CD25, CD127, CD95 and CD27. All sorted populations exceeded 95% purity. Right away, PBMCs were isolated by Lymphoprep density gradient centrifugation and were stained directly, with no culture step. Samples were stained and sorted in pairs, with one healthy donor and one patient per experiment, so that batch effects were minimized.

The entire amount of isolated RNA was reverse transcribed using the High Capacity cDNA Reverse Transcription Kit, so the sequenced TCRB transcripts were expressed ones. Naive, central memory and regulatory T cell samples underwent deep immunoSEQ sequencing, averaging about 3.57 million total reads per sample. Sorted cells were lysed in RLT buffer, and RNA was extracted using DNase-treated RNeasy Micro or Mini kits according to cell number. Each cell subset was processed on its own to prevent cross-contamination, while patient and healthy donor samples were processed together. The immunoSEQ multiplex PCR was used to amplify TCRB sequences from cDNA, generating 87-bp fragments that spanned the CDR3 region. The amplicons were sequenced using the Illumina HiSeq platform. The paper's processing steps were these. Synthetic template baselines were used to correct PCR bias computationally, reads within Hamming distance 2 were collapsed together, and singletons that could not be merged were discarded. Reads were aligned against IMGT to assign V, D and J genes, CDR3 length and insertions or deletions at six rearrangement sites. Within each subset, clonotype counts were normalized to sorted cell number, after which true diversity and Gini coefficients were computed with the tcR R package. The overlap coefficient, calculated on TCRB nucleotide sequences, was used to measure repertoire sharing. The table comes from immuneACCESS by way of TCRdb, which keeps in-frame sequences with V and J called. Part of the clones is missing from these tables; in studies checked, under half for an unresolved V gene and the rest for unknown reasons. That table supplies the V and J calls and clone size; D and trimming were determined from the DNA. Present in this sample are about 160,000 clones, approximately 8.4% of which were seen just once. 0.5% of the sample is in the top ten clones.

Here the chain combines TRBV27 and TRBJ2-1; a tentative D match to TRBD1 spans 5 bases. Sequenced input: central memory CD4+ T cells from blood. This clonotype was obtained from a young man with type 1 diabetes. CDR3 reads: CASSLNSDTWFF. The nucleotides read TGTGCCAGCAGTTTAAATTCGGACACTTGGTTCTTC.